The present TCR beta chain was sequenced within a study of cytomegalovirus exposure and HLA in healthy donors. General study points: Generally TCR sequences proved uncommon, though certain public TCRs appeared in numerous donors. Prior analysis indicated that the majority of TCR beta V segments exhibited productivity approximately 87% or approximately 30% of the time. Using the classifier, cytomegalovirus status was reportedly diagnosed with high specificity and sensitivity. There were several of the most significant clusters that appeared linked to common viral pathogens in a later analysis.

PCR employed 60 Vbeta and 13 Jbeta primers. Sequenced by immunoSEQ multiplex PCR; TCRdb stores in-frame clones only, minus some. The sample lists approximately 120,000 clones, 70% to 85% occurring once. This clone was observed a handful of times. What it recognizes is unknown. This clonotype was sampled from a middle-aged woman in good health and CMV-seropositive. The sequenced sample consisted of PBMCs.

The CDR3 bases are TGTGCCAGCAGCTTAGTAATGAACGGTGAAGCTTTCTTT. This sequence encodes CASSLVMNGEAFF. The chain is built from TRBV11-1 and TRBJ1-1, with no clear D. V lost 1 base to trimming and J lost 7 bases, with 10 bases between them. Germline lookup yields CDR1 SGHAT and CDR2 FQDESV (reference sequence). This CDR3 is built from 13 residues. The full variable domain, its missing parts supplied by reference TRBV11-1 and TRBJ1-1, is EAEVAQSPRYKITEKSQAVAFWCDPISGHATLYWYRQILGQGPELLVQFQDESVVDDSQLPKDRFSAERLKGVDSTLKIQPAELGDSAMYLCASSLVMNGEAFFGQGTRLTVV.